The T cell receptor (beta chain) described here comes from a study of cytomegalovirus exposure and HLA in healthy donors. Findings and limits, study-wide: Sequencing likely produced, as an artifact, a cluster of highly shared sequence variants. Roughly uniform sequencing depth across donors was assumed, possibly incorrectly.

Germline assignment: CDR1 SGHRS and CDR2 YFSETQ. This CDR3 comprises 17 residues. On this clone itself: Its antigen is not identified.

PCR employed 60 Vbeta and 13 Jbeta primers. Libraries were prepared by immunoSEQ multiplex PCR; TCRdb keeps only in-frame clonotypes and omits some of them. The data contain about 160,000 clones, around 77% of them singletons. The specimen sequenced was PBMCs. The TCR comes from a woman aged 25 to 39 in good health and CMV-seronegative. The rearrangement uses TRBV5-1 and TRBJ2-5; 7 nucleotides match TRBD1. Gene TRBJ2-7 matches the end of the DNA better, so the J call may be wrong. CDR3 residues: CASSWVVGGRLDYEQYF. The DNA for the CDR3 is TGCGCCAGCAGCTGGGTGGTAGGGGGCCGCCTCGACTACGAGCAGTACTTC.